This T cell receptor (beta chain) was captured by sequencing in a study of T cells in localized non-small cell lung cancer. The method was immunoSEQ multiplex PCR; TCRdb's version includes in-frame clones alone and lacks a portion of them. In the table there are some 890 clones, 15% to 25% of which are singletons. Germline V gives CDR1 LNHDA, CDR2 SQIVND (reference sequence). The CDR3 length is 13 residues. Between the trimmed V and J ends, which lost 1 base and 8 bases, there was a span of 9 bases. V is TRBV19 and J is TRBJ2-1; D gene unclear. The receptor comes from a man aged 40 to 70 with stage III lung adenocarcinoma. The sample here was normal lung tissue next to the tumor, taken before any cancer treatment. DNA of the CDR3: TGTGCCAGTAGTATAGCTCTAGAGTATGAGCAGTTCTTC. This gives the protein CASSIALEYEQFF.